These 31 T cell receptor beta chains were sequenced from one sample in a study of cytomegalovirus exposure and HLA in healthy donors. PCR employed 60 Vbeta and 13 Jbeta primers. TCRdb's table, derived via immunoSEQ multiplex PCR, lists solely in-frame clones and lacks some. The sample includes about 160,000 clones, 80% to 90% of them seen just once. Sequences were obtained from PBMCs. The receptors derive from a woman aged 30 to 39 in good health and CMV-seropositive.

The V call is TRBV6-1, the J call TRBJ1-1; D unclear. Germline-derived CDR1 and CDR2 are MNHNS and SASEGT. V was clipped by 5 bases and J by 1 base, with 11 bases between them. The CDR3 extends over 14 amino acids. DNA for the CDR3: TGTGCCAGCAGTCCTCACTTATCGAACACTGAAGCTTTCTTT. Translating gives CASSPHLSNTEAFF.

The chain combines TRBV5-3 with TRBJ2-2; tentatively, D is TRBD2 (8 bases). TRBV5-3 is an ORF, and what it does is uncertain. V was clipped by 4 bases and J by 1 base, with 14 bases between them. CDR3 size: 16 residues. CDR3: CARSREGAENTGELFF. For the CDR3, the DNA is TGTGCCAGAAGCCGGGAGGGGGCGGAGAACACCGGGGAGCTGTTTTTT.

The J gene is TRBJ1-2, the V gene TRBV7-3; no clear D. Trimming cost V 1 base and J 8 bases, with 14 bases left between them. Germline loops: CDR1 SGHTA, CDR2 FQGTGA. This CDR3 comprises 14 residues. The CDR3 is CASSLNPAGYGYTF. Here the CDR3 DNA reads TGTGCCAGCAGCTTAAATCCCGCGGGGTACGGCTACACCTTC.

V gene TRBV4-3 combines with J gene TRBJ2-1, with D unclear. Per the germline V gene, CDR1 is LGHNA and CDR2 is YSLEER. The V and J ends lost 2 bases and 4 bases respectively, with 6 bases between them. This CDR3 is built from 13 residues. The CDR3 loop is CASSQLPYNEQFF. The CDR3 DNA is TGCGCCAGCAGCCAACTTCCTTACAATGAGCAGTTCTTC.

The chain employs TRBV29-1 and TRBJ1-1; D remains ambiguous. This CDR3 contains 12 residues. Germline V gene lookup returns CDR1 SQVTM and CDR2 ANQGSEA. V was trimmed by 4 bases and J by 1 base, leaving 7 bases between them. The CDR3 nucleotides read TGCAGCGTTGGAGCTAAGAACACTGAAGCTTTCTTT. Translating it yields CSVGAKNTEAFF.

This clone occurred a few times. The chain is built from TRBV19 and TRBJ1-4; D uncertain. Deletions cut 4 bases from V and 0 bases from J, with 12 bases between. This CDR3 spans 16 amino acids. Germline lookup yields CDR1 LNHDA and CDR2 SQIVND (reference sequence). The CDR3 loop is CASSSKTQSTNEKLFF. CDR3 nucleotide sequence: TGTGCCAGTAGTAGTAAAACACAGTCAACTAATGAAAAACTGTTTTTT.

The chain recombines TRBV9 with TRBJ1-6, with D perhaps matching TRBD1 (5 bases). Germline-derived CDR1 and CDR2 are SGDLS and YYNGEE. The CDR3 runs 16 residues. Trimming left V 4 bases short and J 8 bases short, with 19 bases between. The CDR3 bases are TGTGCCAGCAGCCCGAGTGGAGGGGATAGAGATTCACCCCTCCACTTT. Protein sequence: CASSPSGGDRDSPLHF.

This sequence joins TRBV30 and TRBJ2-5, with D possibly matching TRBD1 (6 bases). The CDR3 runs 14 residues. In germline, CDR1 is GTSNPN, CDR2 SVGIG (reference sequence). The V and J ends lost 7 bases and 4 bases respectively, with 19 bases between them. CDR3 DNA: TGTGCCTCTTCACGGACAGTCAGAAGAGAGACCCAGTACTTC. Translating gives CASSRTVRRETQYF.

With regard to this clone: Distinct nucleotide sequences in the sample also encode this CDR3. This chain uses TRBV6-1 with TRBJ1-5; D gene unclear. CDR1 is MNHNS and CDR2 is SASEGT in the germline V gene. This CDR3 has 14 amino acids. Trimming pared 2 bases from V and 0 bases from J, leaving 5 bases between. The CDR3 loop is CASSERGSNQPQHF. The CDR3 bases are TGTGCCAGCAGTGAACGGGGTAGCAATCAGCCCCAGCATTTT.

This chain joins TRBV6-5 and TRBJ1-3, with 9 bases that match TRBD1. CDR1 and CDR2 (germline): MNHEY, SVGAGI. CDR3 length: 14 amino acids. The ends lost 5 bases at V and 4 bases at J; junction bases unmatched: 3. The CDR3 DNA is TGTGCCAGCAGTCCACAGGGGGCAGGAAACACCATATATTTT. It yields the protein CASSPQGAGNTIYF.

The chain carries TRBV27 and TRBJ1-4; 8 bases line up with TRBD1. Losses at the gene ends were 0 bases for V and 8 bases for J; bases not matched to a gene: 2. Germline-derived CDR1 and CDR2 are MNHEY and SMNVEV (reference sequence). The CDR3 has 14 residues. CDR3 coding DNA: TGTGCCAGCAGTTTATCCAGGGGGCAAGAAAAACTGTTTTTT. It yields the protein CASSLSRGQEKLFF. Combining the CDR3 with reference TRBV27 and TRBJ1-4 gives the whole variable domain EAQVTQNPRYLITVTGKKLTVTCSQNMNHEYMSWYRQDPGLGLRQIYYSMNVEVTDKGDVPEGYKVSRKEKRNFPLILESPSPNQTSLYFCASSLSRGQEKLFFGSGTQLSVL.

The chain recombines TRBV5-4 with TRBJ2-7; a possible D gene is TRBD2 (6 bases). V was pared by 0 bases and J by 1 base, with 8 bases between. The germline V gene encodes CDR1 SGHNT and CDR2 YYREEE (reference sequence). The CDR3 runs 14 residues. The chain's CDR3 is CASSLGGVSYEQYF. The CDR3 DNA sequence: TGTGCCAGCAGCTTGGGCGGGGTTTCCTACGAGCAGTACTTC.

The chain links TRBV2 to TRBJ2-3, with D possibly being TRBD1 (6 bases). The V end was cut by 8 bases, the J end by 5 bases, with 17 bases between. The CDR3 sequence is 14 residues long. CDR1 is SNHLY and CDR2 is FYNNEI in the germline V gene. CDR3 loop: CASGRDTMGDTQYF. The CDR3 bases are TGTGCCAGCGGCCGGGACACTATGGGAGATACGCAGTATTTT.

The table lists this clone with a count of one. V gene TRBV5-1 combines with J gene TRBJ2-1; TRBD2 might be the D (5 bases). Trimming stripped 4 bases from V and 15 bases from J, with 26 bases between. This CDR3 has 15 amino acids. Germline CDR1 is SGHRS and CDR2 is YFSETQ. The CDR3 is CASSPGRGFTGYAFF. DNA for the CDR3: TGCGCCAGCAGCCCAGGACGGGGATTTACGGGGTATGCGTTCTTC.

The chain is built from TRBV28 and TRBJ2-3; 7 positions match TRBD2. The CDR3 loop spans 14 amino acids. Germline CDR1 and CDR2: MDHEN and SYDVKM. With 10 bases clipped from V and 1 base from J, the junction kept 8 bases outside the gene matches. The CDR3 loop is CAIRRAGGTDTQYF. In DNA form, the CDR3 reads TGTGCCATTAGAAGGGCGGGGGGCACAGATACGCAGTATTTT.

The chain carries TRBV10-3 and TRBJ2-3; 8 nucleotides match TRBD1. The CDR3 consists of 14 residues. Germline trimming cut 3 bases from V and 6 bases from J; bases unmatched to any gene: 5. In germline, CDR1 is ENHRY, CDR2 SYGVKD. The CDR3 coding sequence is TGTGCCATCAGTGAAACGGACAGGGCGGATACGCAGTATTTT. Translating gives CAISETDRADTQYF.

This clone was observed a few times. V gene TRBV29-1 combines with J gene TRBJ2-7, with TRBD1 matching over 8 bases. The CDR3 runs to 14 residues. The germline V gene encodes CDR1 SQVTM and CDR2 ANQGSEA. J was trimmed by 1 base and V by 2 bases; bases with no gene match: 4. CDR3 sequence reads: CSVEKGTGSYEQYF. DNA for the CDR3: TGCAGCGTTGAAAAGGGGACAGGATCCTACGAGCAGTACTTC.

This chain connects TRBV19 to TRBJ2-7; 7 positions agree with TRBD1. Germline loops: CDR1 LNHDA, CDR2 SQIVND (reference sequence). Trimming took 4 bases from V and 3 from J; bases not matched to a gene: 3. The CDR3 length is 13 residues. The CDR3 sequence is CASSKGQNYEQYF. The CDR3 nucleotides read TGTGCCAGTAGTAAGGGACAGAACTACGAGCAGTACTTC.

This chain connects TRBV6-1 to TRBJ1-3; D call uncertain. Germline-derived CDR1 and CDR2 are MNHNS and SASEGT. This CDR3 region has 13 residues. V shed 5 bases and J shed 0 bases, with 5 bases lying between them. CDR3: CASSPNSGNTIYF. The CDR3, as DNA: TGTGCCAGCAGTCCTAACTCTGGAAACACCATATATTTT.

The chain links TRBV2 to TRBJ2-7; 9 bases are a match to TRBD1. The J call is in doubt because the DNA end fits TRBJ2-1 better. Germline V gives CDR1 SNHLY, CDR2 FYNNEI. The length of the CDR3 is 11 residues. Here the CDR3 DNA reads TGTGGTGAGGGGACAGGGAATGAGCAGTTCTTC. Amino acids: CGEGTGNEQFF.

The chain joins TRBV18 to TRBJ2-2; perhaps TRBD1 as D (5 bases). In germline, CDR1 is KGHSH, CDR2 LQKENI. This CDR3 has 14 amino acids. Trimming cost V 6 bases and J 7 bases, with 15 bases left between them. In DNA, the CDR3 is TGTGCCAGCTCCCTTCAAAGGGGAATCGGGGAGCTGTTTTTT. Its protein product is CASSLQRGIGELFF.

With regard to this clone: One end of the junction is discordant with germline, which a read error may explain. This chain links TRBV19 with TRBJ1-1; D uncertain. CDR3 size: 13 residues. The germline gives CDR1 LNHDA, CDR2 SQIVND (reference sequence). The CDR3 protein is CAGSISFGTEAFF. In DNA, the CDR3 is TGTGCCGGTAGTATATCGTTCGGGACTGAAGCTTTCTTT.

The chain is built from TRBV7-2 and TRBJ2-2, with 7 nucleotides matching TRBD1. J lost 7 bases, V lost 4 bases, and 3 bases had no gene match. Per germline, CDR1 SGHTA and CDR2 FQGNSA. The CDR3 is 13 amino acids. As DNA, the CDR3 is TGTGCCAGCAGCTCACAGGGGATCGGGGAGCTGTTTTTT. This translates into CASSSQGIGELFF.

The chain joins TRBV7-3 to TRBJ2-3, with 7 bases aligning to TRBD2. J lost 2 bases, V lost 3 bases, and 5 bases had no gene match. In germline, CDR1 is SGHTA, CDR2 FQGTGA. This CDR3 comprises 15 residues. CDR3 bases: TGTGCCAGCAGCTTTATTGCGGGGGACACAGATACGCAGTATTTT. Its protein is CASSFIAGDTDTQYF.

J is TRBJ2-7 and V is TRBV7-2; D is undetermined. Germline V gene data show CDR1 as SGHTA and CDR2 as FQGNSA. The V and J ends lost 2 bases and 6 bases respectively, with 8 bases between them. The CDR3 has 12 residues. The CDR3 sequence: CASSLIKSEQYF. The CDR3 DNA follows: TGTGCCAGCAGCTTAATTAAGAGCGAGCAGTACTTC.

On this clone: A read error may account for a junction end that differs from germline. The rearrangement links TRBV7-9 to TRBJ2-7; D is possibly TRBD2 (5 bases). Germline CDR1 reads SEHNR; CDR2 reads FQNEAQ (reference sequence). This CDR3 is 16 amino acids long. The CDR3: CSSSLARGRLSYEQYF. CDR3 DNA sequence: TGTTCCAGCAGCTTAGCCCGGGGTAGACTCTCCTACGAGCAGTACTTC.

The chain is built from TRBV10-3 and TRBJ2-7; perhaps TRBD2 as D (5 bases). Trimming took off 6 bases at V and 5 bases at J, with 11 bases between the two ends. The germline V gene encodes CDR1 ENHRY and CDR2 SYGVKD. The CDR3 covers 12 residues. The CDR3 is CAISTGKDEQYF. For the CDR3, the DNA is TGTGCCATCAGCACCGGGAAGGACGAGCAGTACTTC.

The V call is TRBV5-1, the J call TRBJ2-1; TRBD1 agrees at 9 bases. V lost 4 bases, J lost 9 bases, and 5 bases stayed unmatched. CDR1 and CDR2 from the germline V gene are SGHRS and YFSETQ. This CDR3 comprises 13 residues. The chain's CDR3 is CASSPQGAGEQFF. CDR3 in DNA: TGCGCCAGCAGCCCACAGGGGGCAGGTGAGCAGTTCTTC.

This clone was detected a few times. V and J are TRBV25-1 and TRBJ2-6; 9 nucleotides align to TRBD1. V lost 4 bases, J lost 0 bases, and 4 bases stayed unmatched. CDR3 length equals 17 residues. Germline V CDR1 and CDR2: MGHDK, SYGVNS. CDR3 in amino acids: CASSGGTGFSGANVLTF. CDR3 nucleotide sequence: TGTGCCAGCAGTGGCGGGACAGGGTTCTCTGGGGCCAACGTCCTGACTTTC.

V and J are TRBV9 and TRBJ2-3, with D tentatively TRBD2 (5 bases). In germline, CDR1 is SGDLS, CDR2 YYNGEE. V lost 1 base and J 4 bases, leaving 22 bases between the germline ends. This CDR3 region has 18 residues. CDR3 nucleotides: TGTGCCAGCAGCGTACCTACTTTCCGAGGGAAGTATGCAGATACGCAGTATTTT. Its protein product is CASSVPTFRGKYADTQYF.

The V gene is TRBV6-1, the J gene TRBJ2-3; 9 nucleotides agree with TRBD1. This CDR3 contains 14 residues. V gave up 7 bases and J gave up 4 bases; unmatched junction bases: 6. Per the germline V gene, CDR1 is MNHNS and CDR2 is SASEGT. The CDR3, as DNA: TGTGCCAGCAAGCGGGGACAGGGTGCAGATACGCAGTATTTT. Translating gives CASKRGQGADTQYF.